This is a list of T cell receptor beta chains from one sample in a study of cytomegalovirus exposure and HLA in healthy donors. The repertoire was sequenced with immunoSEQ multiplex PCR; TCRdb's copy has only in-frame clones and lacks some. The sample includes more than 150,000 clones, 82% of them seen just once. Sequencing was carried out using PBMCs. The receptors were sampled from a man in his forties in good health and CMV-seronegative. The CDR3 runs from the conserved cysteine through the conserved F or W. The order of the fields is CDR3 DNA, CDR3 protein, CDR3 length, clone size, V gene, J gene, D gene. A D gene is named only where the DNA matches it firmly. Clone size is not always given. Where it is, it says once, few, many or a class for expanded clones.

TGTGCCAGCAGCTTAGCCTCGACACACTCCTACGAGCAGTACTTC,CASSLASTHSYEQYF,15,once,TRBV11-3,TRBJ2-7,-
TGTGCCAGTAGTATGTCCGGGGGAGGGTATCAGCCCCAGCATTTT,CASSMSGGGYQPQHF,15,-,TRBV19,TRBJ1-5,-
TGTGCCAGCAGGAAACAGAGCTCCTACGAGCAGTACTTC,CASRKQSSYEQYF,13,-,TRBV28,TRBJ2-7,-
TGTGCCAGCAGCTTAACTAGCGCCGGGGAGCTGTTTTTT,CASSLTSAGELFF,13,-,TRBV7-3,TRBJ2-2,-
TGTGCCAGCAGCTTCTCCGGTAATGAGCAGTTCTTC,CASSFSGNEQFF,12,-,TRBV7-6,TRBJ2-1,-
TGTGCCTGGAGTGCGCAGGGGGCTGTCAACGAGCAGTACTTC,CAWSAQGAVNEQYF,14,-,TRBV30,TRBJ2-7,TRBD1
TGTGCCAGCACCCGGACTAGCGGGCAAGAGACCCAGTACTTC,CASTRTSGQETQYF,14,-,TRBV11-3,TRBJ2-5,TRBD2
TGCGCCAGCAGCCAAGACGGTCAGGGGGACGAGCAGTACTTC,CASSQDGQGDEQYF,14,-,TRBV4-1,TRBJ2-7,TRBD1
TGTGCCAGCAGCCCGTCGACTAGCGCACGCACAGATACGCAGTATTTT,CASSPSTSARTDTQYF,16,-,TRBV5-4,TRBJ2-3,TRBD2
TGTGCCAGCAGTTTTTACAGGGAGAATGAGCAGTTCTTC,CASSFYRENEQFF,13,-,TRBV28,TRBJ2-1,-
TGTGCCAGTAGTCCCGGGACTGTGAACACCGGGGAGCTGTTTTTT,CASSPGTVNTGELFF,15,-,TRBV19,TRBJ2-2,-
TGTGCCAGCAGGGTTAGTTCCTACGAGCAGTACTTC,CASRVSSYEQYF,12,-,TRBV28,TRBJ2-7,-
TGCGCCAGCAGCTTGAGGACAGGGGGCTTCTCATTCAACTACGAGCAGTACTTC,CASSLRTGGFSFNYEQYF,18,-,TRBV5-1,TRBJ2-7,TRBD1
TGTGCAAGTCGCCAAATAGCCCCGGACAGCAACACTGAAGCTTTCTTT,CASRQIAPDSNTEAFF,16,-,TRBV12-2,TRBJ1-1,-
TGTGCCAGCAGCTTAGATCAGGACAGGGCTTACGAGCAGTACTTC,CASSLDQDRAYEQYF,15,-,TRBV11-3,TRBJ2-7,TRBD1
TGTGCCAGCGCGGGGGTAGCGGGGGACAATGAGCAGTTCTTC,CASAGVAGDNEQFF,14,-,TRBV2,TRBJ2-1,TRBD2
TGTGCCAGTAGTATGCGAGATAGCAATCAGCCCCAGCATTTT,CASSMRDSNQPQHF,14,-,TRBV19,TRBJ1-5,-
TGTGCTAGCAGCATAGCGGGAGTATCTCAGGAGACCCAGTACTTC,CASSIAGVSQETQYF,15,-,TRBV7-7,TRBJ2-5,TRBD2
TGTGCCAGCACTCCCGCCCAGGGGTATGGCTACACCTTC,CASTPAQGYGYTF,13,-,TRBV28,TRBJ1-2,-
TGTGCCAGCAGCTTAGCCCGCGGGGGGTTTAGCACAGATACGCAGTATTTT,CASSLARGGFSTDTQYF,17,-,TRBV7-2,TRBJ2-3,TRBD2
TGCAGTGCTAAGCTGCAAGAGACCCAGTACTTC,CSAKLQETQYF,11,once,TRBV20-1,TRBJ2-5,-
TGTGCCAGCAGCTTAGATACCGCGACTAGCGGGACTCGATTCTGGGAGCAGTTCTTC,CASSLDTATSGTRFWEQFF,19,-,TRBV11-2,TRBJ2-1,TRBD2
TGTGCCAGCAGTGAGGGCGGGCTTAATGAAAAACTGTTTTTT,CASSEGGLNEKLFF,14,-,TRBV25-1,TRBJ1-4,-
TGCGCCAGCAGCCAAGATCTCGGACGGGCGGGTGGCTATGGCTACACCTTC,CASSQDLGRAGGYGYTF,17,-,TRBV4-3,TRBJ1-2,-
TGCGCCAGCAGCCGTGGGGGACAGGGGACTGAAGCTTTCTTT,CASSRGGQGTEAFF,14,-,TRBV5-1,TRBJ1-1,TRBD1
TGCGCCAGCAGTAAAACAGGAGTCTACGAGCAGTACTTC,CASSKTGVYEQYF,13,-,TRBV5-1,TRBJ2-7,-
TGTGCCAGCAGCTTGGGCTTTGTCGGCCCCTACGAGCAGTACTTC,CASSLGFVGPYEQYF,15,-,TRBV11-2,TRBJ2-7,-
TGTGCCAGCAGCCGAGCTCAGGGAACCCAGTACTTC,CASSRAQGTQYF,12,-,TRBV14,TRBJ2-5,-
TGTGCCAGCAGTGAAATATACAGGGGCCTTCAGCTACCGAACACCGGGGAGCTGTTTTTT,CASSEIYRGLQLPNTGELFF,20,once,TRBV6-1,TRBJ2-2,TRBD1
TGTGCCAGCTCACCTCTCGGGGGGGCCGCAGATACGCAGTATTTT,CASSPLGGAADTQYF,15,-,TRBV18,TRBJ2-3,TRBD2
TGTGCCAGCAGAGCGGGACAGGGGGCGTTCTCTGGAAACACCATATATTTT,CASRAGQGAFSGNTIYF,17,-,TRBV27,TRBJ1-3,TRBD1
TGCGCCAGCAGCTTGGAGCTAGCGGGATCAGATACGCAGTATTTT,CASSLELAGSDTQYF,15,few,TRBV5-1,TRBJ2-3,TRBD2
TGCAGCGTCGGAGGATCTCTATTAGACATTCAGTACTTC,CSVGGSLLDIQYF,13,-,TRBV29-1,TRBJ2-4,-
TGTGCCAGCAGTCCTGACAGGGGTGGTAATCAGCCCCAGCATTTT,CASSPDRGGNQPQHF,15,-,TRBV6-6,TRBJ1-5,TRBD1
TGTGCCAGCAGCTTAGAACGAGGTCGGAAACTGTTTTTT,CASSLERGRKLFF,13,-,TRBV7-9,TRBJ1-4,-
TGTGCCAGCAGGCTTAGGGCTAGCGGGGGGCCCCCCTACGAGCAGTACTTC,CASRLRASGGPPYEQYF,17,-,TRBV7-2,TRBJ2-7,TRBD2
TGTGCCAGCAGTGACTGGGGCAGCCTAGCCGGGGAGCTGTTTTTT,CASSDWGSLAGELFF,15,-,TRBV2,TRBJ2-2,-
TGCGCCAGCAGCTTACCCGGGACAGGGGGCACCGGGGAGCTGTTTTTT,CASSLPGTGGTGELFF,16,-,TRBV5-1,TRBJ2-2,TRBD1
TGTGCCAGCAGTGAAGAGGGGAACAACTATGGCTACACCTTC,CASSEEGNNYGYTF,14,-,TRBV6-1,TRBJ1-2,-
TGTGCCAGCAGCTTAGACACGTTAATTCTCCCCCAGCATTTT,CASSLDTLILPQHF,14,-,TRBV7-9,TRBJ1-5,-